Presented here are 21 T cell receptor beta chains from one specimen sequenced in a study of cytomegalovirus exposure and HLA in healthy donors. The method was immunoSEQ multiplex PCR; TCRdb's version includes in-frame clones alone and lacks a portion of them. This table holds tens of thousands of clones, about 97% found once. The sequenced material came from PBMCs. These receptors were collected from a woman aged 18-29 years in good health and CMV-seropositive.

Written as DNA, the CDR3 is TGTGCCAGTAGTATAGTCGGGGGTGGCAATCAGCCCCAGCATTTT. Protein product: CASSIVGGGNQPQHF. The genes are TRBV19 and TRBJ1-5; D may be TRBD1 (5 bases). CDR3 length: 15 amino acids. Looked up from germline, CDR1 is LNHDA and CDR2 is SQIVND (reference sequence). Trimming removed 1 base at V and 2 bases at J, with 9 bases between.

The V and J genes are TRBV6-5 and TRBJ2-5, with TRBD2 identical over 8 bases. The germline V gene has CDR1 MNHEY and CDR2 SVGAGI. CDR3 length: 15 amino acids. J lost 2 bases, V lost 7 bases, and 9 bases had no gene match. DNA for the CDR3: TGTGCCAGCAAAGATCTGGCGGGAGGACAAGAGACCCAGTACTTC. This codes for CASKDLAGGQETQYF.

CDR3 DNA: TGTGCCTGGAACCCAATAAGGACTAGCGGGAGTATCTACGAGCAGTACTTC. Protein: CAWNPIRTSGSIYEQYF. The genes are TRBV30 and TRBJ2-7; 13 nucleotides line up with TRBD2. Unmatched junction bases numbered 12, after V lost 4 bases and J lost 3 bases. This CDR3 spans 17 amino acids. CDR1 GTSNPN and CDR2 SVGIG come from the germline V gene (reference sequence).

The chain uses TRBV28 and TRBJ2-5; TRBD1 matches at 8 bases. V shed 4 bases, J shed 4 bases, and the junction held 5 bases outside the gene matches. The CDR3 consists of 14 residues. Germline V gives CDR1 MDHEN, CDR2 SYDVKM. The CDR3 sequence is CASSSPQGVETQYF. The CDR3 coding sequence is TGTGCCAGCAGTTCTCCACAGGGGGTAGAGACCCAGTACTTC.

The chain joins TRBV4-1 to TRBJ1-4; 7 nucleotides agree with TRBD1. The V gene's germline CDR1 is MGHRA and CDR2 YSYEKL. Germline trimming cut 3 bases from V and 6 bases from J; bases unmatched to any gene: 16. The CDR3 covers 18 residues. The CDR3 here is CASSQLRGFRGEDEKLFF. The DNA of the CDR3 is TGCGCCAGCAGCCAGCTTAGGGGGTTCAGGGGGGAGGATGAAAAACTGTTTTTT.

The chain couples TRBV6-6 to TRBJ1-5; TRBD1 might be the D (5 bases). The germline V and J ends were trimmed by 5 bases and 8 bases, with 16 bases remaining between them. The germline V gene encodes CDR1 MNHNY and CDR2 SVGAGI (reference sequence). This CDR3 has 14 residues. Written as DNA, the CDR3 is TGTGCCAGCAGTCAGGGCGCAGCAACAGAGCCCCAGCATTTT. As protein: CASSQGAATEPQHF.

The chain is built from TRBV2 and TRBJ2-3; 7 bases agree with TRBD1. Unmatched junction bases numbered 9, after V lost 9 bases and J lost 0 bases. In germline, CDR1 is SNHLY, CDR2 FYNNEI. This CDR3 region has 15 residues. CDR3 amino acids: CASFWDSPSTDTQYF. The CDR3 bases are TGTGCCAGTTTCTGGGACAGCCCTAGCACAGATACGCAGTATTTT.

This clone was detected only once. V and J are TRBV5-1 and TRBJ1-4; the match to TRBD1 covers 10 bases. CDR1 SGHRS and CDR2 YFSETQ come from the germline V gene. CDR3 length equals 14 residues. V gave up 4 bases and J gave up 5 bases; unmatched junction bases: 2. As DNA, the CDR3 is TGCGCCAGCAGCCCGGGACAGGGGAATGAAAAACTGTTTTTT. It specifies CASSPGQGNEKLFF.

The chain recombines TRBV30 with TRBJ2-3, with D possibly matching TRBD2 (6 bases). This CDR3 region has 16 residues. Germline values: CDR1 GTSNPN, CDR2 SVGIG (reference sequence). The V end lost 0 bases, the J end lost 1 base, and 14 bases lay between the germline ends. This CDR3 is CAWSVEIAVRTDTQYF. The DNA of the CDR3 is TGTGCCTGGAGTGTAGAAATAGCGGTGCGCACAGATACGCAGTATTTT.

This clone was counted a single time. The V and J genes are TRBV5-4 and TRBJ2-1, with D possibly matching TRBD1 (6 bases). CDR1 and CDR2 (germline): SGHNT, YYREEE (reference sequence). The CDR3 sequence is 15 residues long. Trimming pared 4 bases from V and 2 bases from J, leaving 13 bases between. The chain's CDR3 is CASSLQGSAYNEQFF. The DNA for the CDR3 is TGTGCCAGCAGCCTCCAGGGGTCCGCCTACAATGAGCAGTTCTTC.

The chain is built from TRBV5-1 and TRBJ2-7; perhaps TRBD1 as D (6 bases). This CDR3 spans 15 amino acids. V shed 3 bases and J shed 2 bases, with 15 bases lying between them. The germline gives CDR1 SGHRS, CDR2 YFSETQ. Here the CDR3 DNA reads TGCGCCAGCAGCTCCAGACAGGCCCCCCCCTACGAGCAGTACTTC. Its protein product is CASSSRQAPPYEQYF.

This clone was seen just once. This chain connects TRBV28 to TRBJ2-1, with 13 bases aligning to TRBD2. The J segment lost 7 bases and the V segment lost 5 bases, leaving 2 bases of the junction unmatched. The CDR3 is 14 residues long. Germline V gives CDR1 MDHEN, CDR2 SYDVKM. This chain's CDR3 is CASSRTSGRNEQFF. For the CDR3, the DNA is TGTGCCAGCAGTCGGACTAGCGGGAGAAATGAGCAGTTCTTC.

In this sample, this clone turned up once. The genes are TRBV6-1 and TRBJ2-4; perhaps TRBD2 as D (6 bases). V shed 6 bases and J shed 6 bases, with 18 bases lying between them. Germline V gene data show CDR1 as MNHNS and CDR2 as SASEGT. The CDR3 consists of 15 residues. Here the CDR3 DNA reads TGTGCCAGCAGGGGACTTCCAGGGCTCGGAAACATTCAGTACTTC. This translates into CASRGLPGLGNIQYF.

The gene calls are TRBV27 and TRBJ2-3; D call uncertain. V was pared by 6 bases and J by 5 bases, with 12 bases between. Germline V lookup: CDR1 MNHEY, CDR2 SMNVEV (reference sequence). This CDR3 is built from 13 residues. The CDR3 nucleotides are TGTGCCAGCAGCACTAACTCAGTAGATACGCAGTATTTT. Its protein is CASSTNSVDTQYF.

The chain couples TRBV9 to TRBJ1-3, with TRBD1 matching 7 bases. The germline V gene encodes CDR1 SGDLS and CDR2 YYNGEE. This CDR3 comprises 15 residues. With V trimmed by 1 base and J by 2 bases, 3 bases remained unmatched. CDR3 DNA: TGTGCCAGCAGCGTAATGACAGGGCCTGGAAACACCATATATTTT. Its translation is CASSVMTGPGNTIYF. The complete variable domain, with remaining parts taken from reference TRBV9 and TRBJ1-3, reads DSGVTQTPKHLITATGQRVTLRCSPRSGDLSVYWYQQSLDQGLQFLIQYYNGEERAKGNILERFSAQQFPDLHSELNLSSLELGDSALYFCASSVMTGPGNTIYFGEGSWLTVV.

The chain couples TRBV29-1 to TRBJ2-1; TRBD2 matches 7 bases. CDR3 size: 14 residues. V lost 6 bases and J lost 3; bases outside the gene matches: 8. Germline assignment: CDR1 SQVTM and CDR2 ANQGSEA. The CDR3 spells CSVDLAALYNEQFF. In nucleotides, the CDR3 is TGCAGCGTCGATCTAGCGGCACTCTACAATGAGCAGTTCTTC.

The chain is built from TRBV14 and TRBJ2-7; D not resolved. The CDR3 length is 13 residues. Germline-derived CDR1 and CDR2 are SGHDN and FVKESK. Between the trimmed V and J ends, which lost 0 bases and 5 bases, there was a span of 8 bases. CDR3 nucleotide sequence: TGTGCCAGCAGCCAAGAGCTAGGAAACGAGCAGTACTTC. This codes for CASSQELGNEQYF.

The chain joins TRBV7-2 to TRBJ2-5; D possibly corresponds to TRBD2 (6 bases). The CDR3 sequence is 17 residues long. Germline values: CDR1 SGHTA, CDR2 FQGNSA. V was pared by 3 bases and J by 2 bases, with 19 bases between. CDR3 sequence: CASSLVIAALLQETQYF. CDR3 coding DNA: TGTGCCAGCAGCTTGGTGATAGCGGCCCTCCTTCAAGAGACCCAGTACTTC.

The CDR3 sequence: CASSPWDRGLPNNEQFF. For the CDR3, the DNA is TGTGCCAGCAGCCCTTGGGACAGGGGTTTACCCAACAATGAGCAGTTCTTC. The chain couples TRBV5-4 to TRBJ2-1; 10 bases match TRBD1. Trimming cost V 4 bases and J 5 bases; bases outside gene matches: 12. The CDR3 spans 17 residues. Germline V gene sequence: CDR1 SGHNT, CDR2 YYREEE (reference sequence).

CDR3: CASTTGTSETGELFF. CDR3 in DNA: TGTGCCAGCACCACCGGGACTAGCGAAACCGGGGAGCTGTTTTTT. The rearrangement uses TRBV28 and TRBJ2-2, with 10 nucleotides matching TRBD2. CDR3 length equals 15 residues. Germline V gene data show CDR1 as MDHEN and CDR2 as SYDVKM. V trimming: 7 bases; J trimming: 5 bases; junction bases outside the gene matches: 7. The entire variable domain, with the rest obtained from reference TRBV28 and TRBJ2-2, is as follows: DVKVTQSSRYLVKRTGEKVFLECVQDMDHENMFWYRQDPGLGLRLIYFSYDVKMKEKGDIPEGYSVSREKKERFSLILESASTNQTSMYLCASTTGTSETGELFFGEGSRLTVL.

The chain recombines TRBV18 with TRBJ1-2; 7 bases are a match to TRBD1. From germline, CDR1 is KGHSH and CDR2 LQKENI. CDR3 length: 14 residues. Trimming at V came to 6 bases and at J to 5 bases, leaving 9 bases not matched to a gene. The CDR3 coding sequence is TGTGCCAGCTCGCCGGAGACAGGGTTTTATGGCTACACCTTC. Amino acid sequence: CASSPETGFYGYTF.